This T cell receptor beta chain was obtained from a study of monozygotic twins with inflammatory bowel disease. Researchers collected 2 to 2.5 ml of blood per donor. Using the 5' RACE reads, TCRdb records one entry per CDR3 protein without DNA. The sample has about 110,000 distinct CDR3 sequences; the top ten hold 12%. Sequencing was performed on blood. This receptor was taken from a human donor with ulcerative colitis or Crohn's disease, or a healthy co-twin of an affected twin (not recorded which).

The CDR3 loop reads CSARDRLGYGTGELFF. V and J are TRBV20-1 and TRBJ2-2; TCRdb picks TRBD2, but there is no DNA to check that call. This CDR3 contains 16 residues. Germline loops: CDR1 DFQATT, CDR2 SNEGSKA (reference sequence).